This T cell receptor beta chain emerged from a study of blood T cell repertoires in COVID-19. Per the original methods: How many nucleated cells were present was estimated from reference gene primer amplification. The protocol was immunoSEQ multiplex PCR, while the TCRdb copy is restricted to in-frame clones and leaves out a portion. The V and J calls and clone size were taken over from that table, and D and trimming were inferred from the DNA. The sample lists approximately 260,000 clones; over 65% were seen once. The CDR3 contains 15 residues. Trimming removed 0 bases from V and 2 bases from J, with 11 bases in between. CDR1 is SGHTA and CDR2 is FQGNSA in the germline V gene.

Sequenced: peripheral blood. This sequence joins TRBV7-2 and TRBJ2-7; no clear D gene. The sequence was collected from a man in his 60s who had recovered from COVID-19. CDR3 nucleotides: TGTGCCAGCAGCTTAGCAGGAGCAGCTACCTACGAGCAGTACTTC. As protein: CASSLAGAATYEQYF.